This TCR beta chain was recorded in a study of cytomegalovirus exposure and HLA in healthy donors. Study-wide context: The Caucasian-associated ancestry cluster held over 80% of a few hundred genotyped donors. Whole-study findings and limits: It was shown in a later analysis that HLA-associated TCR beta chains were more clonally expanded than other, equally common chains. Links to common viral pathogens appeared, in a later analysis, for several of the most significant clusters.

Those who donated were healthy bone marrow donors. Germline loops: CDR1 SGHTA, CDR2 FQGNSA. This CDR3 has 15 amino acids. Trimming removed 5 bases from V and 5 bases from J, with 15 bases in between. The PCR ran on 60 Vbeta and 13 Jbeta primers. Clones were read by immunoSEQ multiplex PCR, and TCRdb kept only the in-frame ones, dropping some. The sample records about 120,000 clones, 81% being singletons. A remark on this clone: Antigen: not known.

The chain is built from TRBV7-2 and TRBJ1-4; weak D call: TRBD1 (5 bases). The receptor comes from a man aged 40-50 years in good health and CMV-seronegative. The specimen sequenced was PBMCs. CDR3 sequence: CASSHSQGGNEKLFF. The CDR3 DNA reads as TGTGCCAGCAGCCACTCTCAGGGTGGAAATGAAAAACTGTTTTTT.